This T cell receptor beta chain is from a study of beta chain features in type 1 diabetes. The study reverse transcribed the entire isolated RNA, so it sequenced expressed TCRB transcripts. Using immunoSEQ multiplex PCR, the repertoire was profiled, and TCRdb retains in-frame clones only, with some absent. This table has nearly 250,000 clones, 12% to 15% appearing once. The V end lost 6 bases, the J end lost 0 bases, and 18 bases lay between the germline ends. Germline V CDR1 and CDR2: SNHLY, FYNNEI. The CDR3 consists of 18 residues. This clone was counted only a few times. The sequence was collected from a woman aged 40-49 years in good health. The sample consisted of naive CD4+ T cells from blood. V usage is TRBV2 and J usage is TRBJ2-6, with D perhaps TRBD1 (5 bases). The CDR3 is CASRGTGYEISGANVLTF. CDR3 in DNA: TGTGCCAGCAGGGGCACAGGATACGAGATCTCTGGGGCCAACGTCCTGACTTTC.